This entry features one T cell receptor (beta chain) sequence. This sample was included in a study of STAT5B mutations in CD4+ large granular lymphocyte leukemia. The CDR3 spans 16 residues. Germline V lookup: CDR1 SGHNT, CDR2 YYREEE (reference sequence). Trimming took off 4 bases at V and 5 bases at J, with 20 bases between the two ends. Here immunoSEQ multiplex PCR was the method, and the copy in TCRdb shows in-frame clones only, minus some. The sample shows 30,000 to 35,000 clones, roughly 87% of them seen only once. This receptor was obtained from a human donor in good health. The rearrangement uses TRBV5-4 and TRBJ2-3, with no clear D. The sample taken for sequencing was CD4+ T cells from blood buffy coats. The CDR3 reads CASSLTPGSWGDTQYF. The CDR3 DNA follows: TGTGCCAGCAGCCTCACCCCAGGTTCTTGGGGAGATACGCAGTATTTT. The full variable domain, in which reference TRBV5-4 and TRBJ2-3 provide the parts outside the CDR3, is ETGVTQSPTHLIKTRGQQVTLRCSSQSGHNTVSWYQQALGQGPQFIFQYYREEENGRGNFPPRFSGLQFPNYSSELNVNALELDDSALYLCASSLTPGSWGDTQYFGPGTRLTVL.